Listed here are 24 T cell receptor beta chains from one sample, sequenced in a study of blood T cell repertoires in COVID-19. Sequencing was performed with immunoSEQ multiplex PCR; in TCRdb, only in-frame clones are kept and a portion is missing. Of roughly 340,000 clones listed, around 86% were seen once; the top ten hold about 6%. The sample taken for sequencing was peripheral blood. The receptors originated from a woman aged 45-65 years with COVID-19, enrolled during active disease.

The CDR3 here is CASSRAQGLAKNIQYF. The CDR3 DNA sequence: TGTGCCAGCAGCCGAGCCCAGGGTCTAGCCAAAAACATTCAGTACTTC. The V and J genes are TRBV5-4 and TRBJ2-4; weak D call: TRBD1 (5 bases). The CDR3 loop spans 16 amino acids. Germline CDR1 is SGHNT and CDR2 is YYREEE (reference sequence). With 4 bases removed from V and 0 bases from J, the gap between germline ends came to 14 bases.

This sequence joins TRBV4-2 and TRBJ2-1; 8 bases match TRBD1. The germline gives CDR1 LGHNA, CDR2 YNFKEQ. The length of the CDR3 is 14 residues. The V and J ends lost 3 bases and 7 bases, in that order; junction bases with no gene match: 5. The CDR3 bases are TGTGCCAGCAGCCACGGACAGGGTGTGAATGAGCAGTTCTTC. Translated: CASSHGQGVNEQFF.

The chain has TRBV6-5 and TRBJ2-7; TRBD1 matches at 7 bases. The ends lost 7 bases at V and 0 bases at J; junction bases unmatched: 9. CDR1 is MNHEY and CDR2 is SVGAGI in the germline V gene. The CDR3 loop spans 15 amino acids. The CDR3 DNA sequence: TGTGCCAGCACCTACGGGGACAGCGCCTCCTACGAGCAGTACTTC. It specifies CASTYGDSASYEQYF.

V is TRBV9 and J is TRBJ2-1; a weak D match, TRBD1 (5 bases). V dropped 1 base and J dropped 3 bases, with 14 bases sitting between them. Germline CDR1 reads SGDLS; CDR2 reads YYNGEE. The CDR3 loop spans 16 amino acids. The CDR3 bases are TGTGCCAGCAGCGTAAACCCTAAAAGGGGCTACAATGAGCAGTTCTTC. The encoded protein is CASSVNPKRGYNEQFF.

The V gene is TRBV4-2, the J gene TRBJ2-3; 7 bases line up with TRBD2. CDR1 LGHNA and CDR2 YNFKEQ come from the germline V gene. This CDR3 has 16 amino acids. J was trimmed by 2 bases and V by 1 base; bases with no gene match: 6. CDR3 DNA: TGTGCCAGCAGCCAAGTTGGTGCGGGAGCCACAGATACGCAGTATTTT. Translation: CASSQVGAGATDTQYF.

CDR3 residues: CASSPPGLGNYGYTF. In DNA, the CDR3 is TGTGCCAGCAGTCCCCCAGGTTTGGGTAACTATGGCTACACCTTC. V and J are TRBV6-5 and TRBJ1-2; D remains ambiguous. The CDR3 extends over 15 amino acids. Germline CDR1 is MNHEY and CDR2 is SVGAGI. V was shortened by 5 bases and J by 1 base, with 14 bases between the two germline ends.

The CDR3 loop is CASGKDRGPYSADTQYF. The CDR3, as DNA: TGTGCCAGCGGCAAGGACAGGGGACCCTACTCCGCAGATACGCAGTATTTT. The J gene is TRBJ2-3, the V gene TRBV27, with 9 bases lining up with TRBD1. Germline CDR1 MNHEY, CDR2 SMNVEV (reference sequence). V shed 8 bases and J 4 bases; nucleotides not matched to a gene: 16. CDR3 length equals 17 residues.

J is TRBJ2-7 and V is TRBV9, with TRBD1 matching over 8 bases. Trimming at V came to 3 bases and at J to 2 bases, leaving 4 bases not matched to a gene. CDR3 size: 14 residues. Germline lookup yields CDR1 SGDLS and CDR2 YYNGEE. CDR3 bases: TGTGCCAGCAGCGCCCGGACAGGGCCCTACGAGCAGTACTTC. Translated, it gives CASSARTGPYEQYF.

CDR3 sequence reads: CASSEMIGGYSYF. The CDR3 DNA reads TGTGCCAGCAGTGAAATGATTGGGGGGTACTCGTACTTC. J is TRBJ2-4 and V is TRBV6-1, with D tentatively TRBD2 (6 bases). Germline V lookup: CDR1 MNHNS, CDR2 SASEGT. This CDR3 comprises 13 residues. Trimming cost V 2 bases and J 15 bases, with 17 bases left between them.

The chain carries TRBV7-6 and TRBJ1-3; TRBD1 is a possible D gene (6 bases). V shed 5 bases and J shed 2 bases, with 13 bases lying between them. CDR1 SGHVS and CDR2 FNYEAQ come from the germline V gene. The CDR3 extends over 15 amino acids. The CDR3 loop reads CASSIGRTAGNTIYF. In DNA form, the CDR3 reads TGTGCCAGCAGCATCGGTCGGACAGCTGGAAACACCATATATTTT. The variable domain in full, with the rest retrieved from reference TRBV7-6 and TRBJ1-3, is GAGVSQSPRYKVTKRGQDVALRCDPISGHVSLYWYRQALGQGPEFLTYFNYEAQQDKSGLPNDRFSAERPEGSISTLTIQRTEQRDSAMYRCASSIGRTAGNTIYFGEGSWLTVV.

The chain combines TRBV24-1 with TRBJ2-3; 10 positions match TRBD2. CDR3 length equals 15 residues. Germline V gene lookup returns CDR1 KGHDR and CDR2 SFDVKD. Trimming took 4 bases from V and 4 from J; bases not matched to a gene: 4. The CDR3 bases are TGTGCCACCAGTGACCCTAGCGGGAGCGCAGATACGCAGTATTTT. Translation: CATSDPSGSADTQYF.

The chain employs TRBV5-1 and TRBJ2-2, with 9 bases aligning to TRBD2. Trimming cost V 2 bases and J 1 base; bases outside gene matches: 3. CDR3 length: 16 amino acids. Germline CDR1 is SGHRS and CDR2 is YFSETQ. This CDR3 is CASSLLAGRNTGELFF. For the CDR3, the DNA is TGCGCCAGCAGCTTACTAGCGGGCAGGAACACCGGGGAGCTGTTTTTT.

The chain combines TRBV6-5 with TRBJ1-2; 8 nucleotides match TRBD1. The CDR3 spans 12 residues. J was trimmed by 5 bases and V by 9 bases; bases with no gene match: 5. Germline values: CDR1 MNHEY, CDR2 SVGAGI. The CDR3 protein is CASKTGEYGYTF. The CDR3 coding sequence is TGTGCCAGTAAGACAGGGGAGTATGGCTACACCTTC.

V is TRBV18 and J is TRBJ1-1, with no clear D. The CDR3 is 14 residues long. Germline V gene data show CDR1 as KGHSH and CDR2 as LQKENI. V was shortened by 2 bases and J by 1 base, with 8 bases between the two germline ends. DNA of the CDR3: TGTGCCAGCTCACCAAGGGAGGGGAACACTGAAGCTTTCTTT. It is translated as CASSPREGNTEAFF.

The rearrangement uses TRBV19 and TRBJ2-6, with 9 bases that match TRBD1. The junction had 11 bases not matched to a gene; V was cut back by 5 bases and J by 0 bases. This CDR3 is built from 19 residues. Per germline, CDR1 LNHDA and CDR2 SQIVND (reference sequence). The CDR3 reads CASSPKAGTGSSGANVLTF. The CDR3 nucleotides read TGTGCCAGTAGTCCTAAGGCCGGGACAGGGAGCTCTGGGGCCAACGTCCTGACTTTC.

The gene calls are TRBV9 and TRBJ2-1; D remains unclear. CDR3 length: 14 amino acids. Looked up from germline, CDR1 is SGDLS and CDR2 is YYNGEE. V shed 0 bases and J shed 6 bases, with 10 bases lying between them. CDR3 protein: CASSVGGQVNEQFF. The CDR3 nucleotides read TGTGCCAGCAGCGTAGGTGGGCAGGTCAATGAGCAGTTCTTC.

The genes are TRBV20-1 and TRBJ2-7, with D uncertain. CDR3 length equals 13 residues. The V gene's germline CDR1 is DFQATT and CDR2 SNEGSKA (reference sequence). Trimming removed 3 bases at V and 2 bases at J, with 11 bases between. CDR3 coding DNA: TGCAGTGCTAGTTCGCGGCGGACCTACGAGCAGTACTTC. It is translated as CSASSRRTYEQYF.

The chain uses TRBV9 and TRBJ2-2; 10 bases map to TRBD2. From germline, CDR1 is SGDLS and CDR2 YYNGEE. The V gene end was trimmed by 6 bases and the J gene end by 4 bases; junction bases not matched to a gene: 6. The CDR3 loop spans 15 amino acids. CDR3 region: CASTPSGRGTGELFF. As DNA, the CDR3 is TGTGCCAGCACCCCTAGCGGGAGAGGCACCGGGGAGCTGTTTTTT.

This chain joins TRBV6-2 or TRBV6-3 and TRBJ2-7, with D maybe TRBD1 (6 bases). The germline V gene has CDR1 MNHEY and CDR2 SVGEGT. Trimming shortened V by 5 bases and J by 3 bases, and 20 bases separated the two germline ends. The CDR3 covers 16 residues. The CDR3 protein is CASSHPSGDVYYEQYF. The CDR3, as DNA: TGTGCCAGCAGTCACCCCTCAGGGGACGTTTACTACGAGCAGTACTTC.

This clone was observed a handful of times. Distinct nucleotide sequences in the sample also encode this CDR3. The rearrangement joins TRBV11-2 to TRBJ2-7, with TRBD2 matching over 9 bases. V trimming: 6 bases; J trimming: 0 bases; junction bases outside the gene matches: 6. The CDR3 has 15 amino acids. Per the germline V gene, CDR1 is SGHAT and CDR2 is FQNNGV. The CDR3 spells CASRPSGGSSYEQYF. CDR3 sequence (DNA): TGTGCCAGCAGGCCGAGCGGGGGGAGCTCCTACGAGCAGTACTTC.

The gene calls are TRBV9 and TRBJ2-1, with 7 bases identical to TRBD2. Germline values: CDR1 SGDLS, CDR2 YYNGEE. With V trimmed by 3 bases and J by 8 bases, 8 bases remained unmatched. There are 14 residues in the CDR3. The CDR3 protein is CASSEQGLGDEQFF. In DNA form, the CDR3 reads TGTGCCAGCAGCGAGCAAGGACTAGGCGATGAGCAGTTCTTC.

Remarks on this clone: A read error is possible here, since a much larger clone lies one base away. The J gene is TRBJ2-7, the V gene TRBV7-2; D gene ambiguous. Per the germline V gene, CDR1 is SGHTA and CDR2 is FQGNSA. V lost 6 bases and J 2 bases, leaving 5 bases between the germline ends. This CDR3 region has 11 residues. Written as DNA, the CDR3 is TGTGCCAGCAGTCTAACCTACGAGCAGTACTTC. Translation: CASSLTYEQYF.

The chain has TRBV7-9 and TRBJ2-2; 8 positions agree with TRBD2. CDR3 size: 18 residues. Trimming cost V 2 bases and J 0 bases; bases outside gene matches: 8. The V gene's germline CDR1 is SEHNR and CDR2 FQNEAQ (reference sequence). In nucleotides, the CDR3 is TGTGCCAGCAGCTTATGGCTAGCGGGCCCTTCGAACACCGGGGAGCTGTTTTTT. Protein: CASSLWLAGPSNTGELFF.

The chain has TRBV11-3 and TRBJ1-1; the D is unclear. Trimming cost V 5 bases and J 5 bases, with 18 bases left between them. The CDR3 covers 15 residues. CDR1 and CDR2 from the germline V gene are SGHNT and YENEEA. CDR3 nucleotides: TGTGCCAGCAGCCACCCGTTAGTCGGGAGGACTGAAGCTTTCTTT. It yields the protein CASSHPLVGRTEAFF.